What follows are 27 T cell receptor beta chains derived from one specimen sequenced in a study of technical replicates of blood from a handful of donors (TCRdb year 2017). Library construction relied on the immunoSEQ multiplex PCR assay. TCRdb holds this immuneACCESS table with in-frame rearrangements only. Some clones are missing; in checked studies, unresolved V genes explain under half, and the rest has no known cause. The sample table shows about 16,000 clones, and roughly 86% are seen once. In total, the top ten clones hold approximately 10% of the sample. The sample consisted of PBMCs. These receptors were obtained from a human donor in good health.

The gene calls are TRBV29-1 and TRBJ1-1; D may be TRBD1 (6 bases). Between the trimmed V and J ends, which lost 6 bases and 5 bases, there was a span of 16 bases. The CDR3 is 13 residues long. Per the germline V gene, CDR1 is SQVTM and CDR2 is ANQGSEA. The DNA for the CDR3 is TGCAGCGTCAGGCAGGGGTACGGGACTGAAGCTTTCTTT. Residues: CSVRQGYGTEAFF.

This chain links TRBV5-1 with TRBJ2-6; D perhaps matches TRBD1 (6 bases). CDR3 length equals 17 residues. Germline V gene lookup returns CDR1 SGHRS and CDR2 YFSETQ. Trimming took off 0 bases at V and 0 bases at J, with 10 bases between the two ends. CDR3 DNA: TGCGCCAGCAGCTTGGGTCAGGGGAGCTCTGGGGCCAACGTCCTGACTTTC. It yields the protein CASSLGQGSSGANVLTF.

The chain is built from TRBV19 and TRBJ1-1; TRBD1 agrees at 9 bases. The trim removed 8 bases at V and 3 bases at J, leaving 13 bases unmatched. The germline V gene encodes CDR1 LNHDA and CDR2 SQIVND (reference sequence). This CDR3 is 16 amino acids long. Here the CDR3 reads CASLPGQGTPYTEAFF. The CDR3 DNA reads TGTGCCAGTTTACCGGGACAGGGTACCCCTTACACTGAAGCTTTCTTT.

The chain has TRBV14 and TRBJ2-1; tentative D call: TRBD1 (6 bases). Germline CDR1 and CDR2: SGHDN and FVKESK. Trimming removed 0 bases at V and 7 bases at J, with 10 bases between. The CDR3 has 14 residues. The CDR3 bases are TGTGCCAGCAGCCAAGACCCGAGGGGGAATGAGCAGTTCTTC. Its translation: CASSQDPRGNEQFF. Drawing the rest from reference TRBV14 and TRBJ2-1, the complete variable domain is EAGVTQFPSHSVIEKGQTVTLRCDPISGHDNLYWYRRVMGKEIKFLLHFVKESKQDESGMPNNRFLAERTGGTYSTLKVQPAELEDSGVYFCASSQDPRGNEQFFGPGTRLTVL.

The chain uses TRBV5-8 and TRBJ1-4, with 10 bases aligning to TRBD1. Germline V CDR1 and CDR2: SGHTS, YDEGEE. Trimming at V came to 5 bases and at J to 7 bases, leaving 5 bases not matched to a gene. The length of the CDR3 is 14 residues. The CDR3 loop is CASRRDRGFEKLFF. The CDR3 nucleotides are TGTGCCAGCAGGCGGGACAGGGGATTTGAAAAACTGTTTTTT.

In nucleotides, the CDR3 is TGTGCCAGCAGCCGATACAGAAACTCTGGAAACACCATATATTTT. Protein product: CASSRYRNSGNTIYF. The V call is TRBV14, the J call TRBJ1-3; D gene ambiguous. The germline gives CDR1 SGHDN, CDR2 FVKESK. This CDR3 is built from 15 residues. V lost 4 bases to trimming and J lost 0 bases, with 10 bases between them.

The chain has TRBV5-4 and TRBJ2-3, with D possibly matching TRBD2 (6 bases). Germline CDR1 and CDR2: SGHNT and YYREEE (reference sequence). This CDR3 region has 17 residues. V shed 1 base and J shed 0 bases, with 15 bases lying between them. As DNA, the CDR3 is TGTGCCAGCAGCTTGAGTAGCGGAGCAAGTAGCACAGATACGCAGTATTTT. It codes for CASSLSSGASSTDTQYF.

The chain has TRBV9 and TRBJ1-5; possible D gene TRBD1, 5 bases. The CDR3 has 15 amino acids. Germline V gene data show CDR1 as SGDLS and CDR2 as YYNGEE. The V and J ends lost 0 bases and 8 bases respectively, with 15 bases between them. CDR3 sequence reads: CASSVGGGTEEPQHF. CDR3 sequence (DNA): TGTGCCAGCAGCGTAGGGGGAGGGACCGAAGAGCCCCAGCATTTT.

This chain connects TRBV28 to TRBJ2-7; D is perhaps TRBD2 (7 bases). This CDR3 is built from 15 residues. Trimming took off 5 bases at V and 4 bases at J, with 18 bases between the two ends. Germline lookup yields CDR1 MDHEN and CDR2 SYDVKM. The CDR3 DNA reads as TGTGCCAGCAGTCCCGTCAAGGGGGGGGGTTACGAGCAGTACTTC. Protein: CASSPVKGGGYEQYF. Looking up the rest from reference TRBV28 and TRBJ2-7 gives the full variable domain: DVKVTQSSRYLVKRTGEKVFLECVQDMDHENMFWYRQDPGLGLRLIYFSYDVKMKEKGDIPEGYSVSREKKERFSLILESASTNQTSMYLCASSPVKGGGYEQYFGPGTRLTVT.

CDR3 protein: CASSETARTGWGRYEQYF. The CDR3 bases are TGTGCCAGTAGTGAGACGGCCAGGACAGGCTGGGGTCGCTACGAGCAGTACTTC. The V gene is TRBV19, the J gene TRBJ2-7; 7 nucleotides line up with TRBD1. V gave up 5 bases and J gave up 3 bases; unmatched junction bases: 19. The CDR3 has 18 residues. The germline CDR1 and CDR2 sequences are LNHDA and SQIVND (reference sequence).

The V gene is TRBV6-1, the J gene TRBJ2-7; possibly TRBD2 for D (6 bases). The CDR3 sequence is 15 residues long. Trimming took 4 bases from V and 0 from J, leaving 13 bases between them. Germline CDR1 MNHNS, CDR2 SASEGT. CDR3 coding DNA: TGTGCCAGCAGTGCGAACACCGGGAGCTCCTACGAGCAGTACTTC. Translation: CASSANTGSSYEQYF.

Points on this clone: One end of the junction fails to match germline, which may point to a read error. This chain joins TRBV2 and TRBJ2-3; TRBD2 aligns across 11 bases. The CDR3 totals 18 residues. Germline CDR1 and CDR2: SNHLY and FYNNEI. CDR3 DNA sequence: TGTGTCAGCAGAGAAACTAGCGGGAGAGCCGGAGGGACAGATACGCAGTATTTT. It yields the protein CVSRETSGRAGGTDTQYF.

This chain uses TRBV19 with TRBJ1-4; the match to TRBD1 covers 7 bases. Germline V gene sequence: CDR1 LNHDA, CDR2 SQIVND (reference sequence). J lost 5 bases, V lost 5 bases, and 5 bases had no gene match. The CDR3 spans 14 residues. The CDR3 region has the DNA TGTGCCAGTAGTTTGACAGGGCAGAATGAAAAACTGTTTTTT. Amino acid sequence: CASSLTGQNEKLFF. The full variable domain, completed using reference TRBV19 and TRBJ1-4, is DGGITQSPKYLFRKEGQNVTLSCEQNLNHDAMYWYRQDPGQGLRLIYYSQIVNDFQKGDIAEGYSVSREKKESFPLTVTSAQKNPTAFYLCASSLTGQNEKLFFGSGTQLSVL.

The chain's CDR3 is CAISGTLAGGPHEQYF. CDR3 bases: TGTGCCATCAGTGGAACACTAGCGGGAGGGCCCCACGAGCAGTACTTC. The chain combines TRBV10-3 with TRBJ2-7, with 13 bases lining up with TRBD2. CDR3 length equals 16 residues. Germline trimming cut 4 bases from V and 5 bases from J; bases unmatched to any gene: 8. Germline V gives CDR1 ENHRY, CDR2 SYGVKD.

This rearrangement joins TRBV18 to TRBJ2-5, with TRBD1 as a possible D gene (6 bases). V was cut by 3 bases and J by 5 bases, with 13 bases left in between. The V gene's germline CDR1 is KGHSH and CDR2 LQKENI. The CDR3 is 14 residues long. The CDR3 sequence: CASSPTPRGETQYF. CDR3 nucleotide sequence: TGTGCCAGCTCACCGACGCCCAGGGGTGAGACCCAGTACTTC.

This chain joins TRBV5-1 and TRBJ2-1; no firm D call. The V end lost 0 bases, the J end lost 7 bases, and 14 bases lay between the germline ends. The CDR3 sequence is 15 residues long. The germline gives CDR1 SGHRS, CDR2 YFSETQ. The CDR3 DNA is TGCGCCAGCAGCTTGGGTTCGGCGGAATATAATGAGCAGTTCTTC. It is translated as CASSLGSAEYNEQFF.

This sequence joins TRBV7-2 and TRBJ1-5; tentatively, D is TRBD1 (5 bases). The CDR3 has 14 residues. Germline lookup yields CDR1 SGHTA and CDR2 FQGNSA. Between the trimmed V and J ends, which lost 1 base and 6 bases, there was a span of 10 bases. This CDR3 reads CASSLVGTGQPQHF. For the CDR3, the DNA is TGTGCCAGCAGCTTAGTGGGGACTGGTCAGCCCCAGCATTTT.

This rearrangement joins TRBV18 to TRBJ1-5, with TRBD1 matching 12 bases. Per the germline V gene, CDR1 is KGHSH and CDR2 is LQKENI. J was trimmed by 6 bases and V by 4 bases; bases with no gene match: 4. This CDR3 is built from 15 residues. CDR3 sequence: CASSQGTGGSQPQHF. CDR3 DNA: TGTGCCAGCTCACAAGGGACAGGGGGCTCTCAGCCCCAGCATTTT. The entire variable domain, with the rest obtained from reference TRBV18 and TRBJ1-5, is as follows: NAGVMQNPRHLVRRRGQEARLRCSPMKGHSHVYWYRQLPEEGLKFMVYLQKENIIDESGMPKERFSAEFPKEGPSILRIQQVVRGDSAAYFCASSQGTGGSQPQHFGDGTRLSIL.

CDR3 bases: TGTGCCAGCAGGGATAGCGGGAGGGCCGGGGAGACCCAGTACTTC. Its protein is CASRDSGRAGETQYF. V gene TRBV6-1 combines with J gene TRBJ2-5; 11 bases agree with TRBD2. Germline lookup yields CDR1 MNHNS and CDR2 SASEGT. The CDR3 extends over 15 amino acids. The junction had 8 bases not matched to a gene; V was cut back by 6 bases and J by 5 bases.

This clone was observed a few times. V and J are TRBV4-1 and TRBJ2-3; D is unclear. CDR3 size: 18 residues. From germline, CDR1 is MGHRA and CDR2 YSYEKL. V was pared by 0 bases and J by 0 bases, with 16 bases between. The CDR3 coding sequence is TGCGCCAGCAGCCAAGACATGGTGAACTCCCCTAGCACAGATACGCAGTATTTT. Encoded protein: CASSQDMVNSPSTDTQYF.

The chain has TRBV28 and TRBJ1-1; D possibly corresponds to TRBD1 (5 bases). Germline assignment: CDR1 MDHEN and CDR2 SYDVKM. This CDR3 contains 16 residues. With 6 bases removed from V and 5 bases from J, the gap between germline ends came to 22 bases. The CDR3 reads CASSRSRFSEGTEAFF. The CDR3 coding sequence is TGTGCCAGCAGCCGAAGCCGGTTCTCGGAGGGGACTGAAGCTTTCTTT.

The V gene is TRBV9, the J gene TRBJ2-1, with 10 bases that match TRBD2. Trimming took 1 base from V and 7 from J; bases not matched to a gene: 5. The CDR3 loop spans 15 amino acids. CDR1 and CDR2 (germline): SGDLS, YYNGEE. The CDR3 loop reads CASSVTGLALNEQFF. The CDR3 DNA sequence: TGTGCCAGCAGCGTAACGGGACTAGCGCTTAATGAGCAGTTCTTC.

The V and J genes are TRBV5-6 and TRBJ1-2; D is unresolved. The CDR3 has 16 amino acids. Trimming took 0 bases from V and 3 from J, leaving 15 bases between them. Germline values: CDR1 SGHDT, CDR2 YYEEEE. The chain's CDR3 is CASSLVGNPGDYGYTF. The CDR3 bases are TGTGCCAGCAGCTTGGTCGGGAATCCCGGGGACTATGGCTACACCTTC.

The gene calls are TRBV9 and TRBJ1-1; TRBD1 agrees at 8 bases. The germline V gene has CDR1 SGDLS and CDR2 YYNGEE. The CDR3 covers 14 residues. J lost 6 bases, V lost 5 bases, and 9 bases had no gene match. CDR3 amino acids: CASSGGQGQPEAFF. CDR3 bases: TGTGCCAGCAGTGGAGGACAGGGTCAGCCTGAAGCTTTCTTT.

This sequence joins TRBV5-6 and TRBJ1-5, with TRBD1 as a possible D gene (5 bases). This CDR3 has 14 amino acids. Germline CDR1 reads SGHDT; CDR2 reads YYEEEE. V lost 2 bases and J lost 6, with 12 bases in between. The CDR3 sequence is CASSFGGAGQPQHF. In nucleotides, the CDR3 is TGTGCCAGCAGCTTCGGAGGGGCCGGTCAGCCCCAGCATTTT. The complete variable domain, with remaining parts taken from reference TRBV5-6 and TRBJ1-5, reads DAGVTQSPTHLIKTRGQQVTLRCSPKSGHDTVSWYQQALGQGPQFIFQYYEEEERQRGNFPDRFSGHQFPNYSSELNVNALLLGDSALYLCASSFGGAGQPQHFGDGTRLSIL.

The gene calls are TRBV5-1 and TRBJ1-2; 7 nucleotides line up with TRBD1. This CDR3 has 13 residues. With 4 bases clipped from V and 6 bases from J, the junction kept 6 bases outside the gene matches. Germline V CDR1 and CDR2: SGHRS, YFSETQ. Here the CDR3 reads CASSLGTANGYTF. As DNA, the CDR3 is TGCGCCAGCAGCCTCGGGACAGCTAATGGCTACACCTTC.

Here the CDR3 reads CATSSAQGWVELFF. The CDR3 coding sequence is TGTGCCACCAGCAGCGCTCAGGGTTGGGTGGAGCTGTTTTTT. The chain couples TRBV15 to TRBJ2-2, with D possibly TRBD1 on 5 matching bases. Per the germline V gene, CDR1 is LNHNV and CDR2 is YYDKDF (reference sequence). Trimming removed 3 bases at V and 10 bases at J, with 15 bases between. This CDR3 has 14 amino acids.